The entry below gives a single T cell receptor beta chain sequence along with its context. This specimen comes from a study of T cells of healthy individuals. V shed 4 bases, J shed 5 bases, and the junction held 6 bases outside the gene matches. CDR1 is SGHRS and CDR2 is YFSETQ in the germline V gene. The CDR3 is 14 amino acids. TCRdb passed the 5' RACE reads through MiXCR, listing each CDR3 protein once. The sample holds 60,000 to 80,000 distinct CDR3 sequences, roughly 16% seen once. The receptor comes from a human donor in good health. This sequence joins TRBV5-1 and TRBJ1-5; 7 bases map to TRBD1. CDR3 in amino acids: CASSEGATDQPQHF. For the CDR3, the DNA is TGCGCCAGCAGCGAGGGGGCGACCGATCAGCCCCAGCATTTT.